This is a list of T cell receptor beta chains from one sample in a study of OX40 agonist ivuxolimab in advanced cancers. Clones were sequenced by immunoSEQ multiplex PCR, and TCRdb holds only the in-frame ones, with some missing. The sample gives tens of thousands of clones, around nine tenths of which show up once; less than 0.8% is in the top ten. Specimen: CD4+ or CD8+ T cells sorted from blood, collected in a trial of the OX40 agonist ivuxolimab. The origin of the receptors is an adult with an advanced solid tumor such as melanoma, head and neck, liver or kidney cancer. Both conserved end residues are part of each CDR3. D genes are given only for firm matches. For some rows the clone size is stated as once, few or many, or as a class when expanded; others skip it.

size | D | J | V | DNA | CDR3
. | . | TRBJ2-5 | TRBV10-3 | TGTGCCATCAGTGAGTCGACGGGGGAAGAGACCCAGTACTTC | CAISESTGEETQYF
few | . | TRBJ2-2 | TRBV27 | TGTGCCAGCAGTTTATGGGGACACACCGGGGAGCTGTTTTTT | CASSLWGHTGELFF
. | TRBD1 | TRBJ2-4 | TRBV6-6 | TGTGCCAGCAGTTCCAGGACAGGGGCAAACATTCAGTACTTC | CASSSRTGANIQYF
. | . | TRBJ2-1 | TRBV30 | TGTGCCTGGACTTCCTACAATGAGCAGTTCTTC | CAWTSYNEQFF
. | . | TRBJ1-5 | TRBV27 | TGTGCCAGCAGTTTATGGGGGCCCAATCAGCCCCAGCATTTT | CASSLWGPNQPQHF
. | . | TRBJ1-6 | TRBV19 | TGTGCCAGTAGTATAGGGGGCAATAATTCACCCCTCCACTTT | CASSIGGNNSPLHF
once | . | TRBJ2-1 | TRBV30 | TGTGCCTCCCGTCGGGGGGCAGGGAATGAGCAGTTCTTC | CASRRGAGNEQFF
few | TRBD1 | TRBJ1-1 | TRBV18 | TGTGCCAGCTCACCACCGATGGGACAGGGCGAAGCTTTCTTT | CASSPPMGQGEAFF
. | TRBD1 | TRBJ1-3 | TRBV7-9 | TGTGCCAGCAGCGCGACAGGGAGTGGAAACACCATATATTTT | CASSATGSGNTIYF
. | . | TRBJ2-4 | TRBV6-5 | TGTGCCAGCAAATCCGGGGAATGGGCCAAAAACATTCAGTACTTC | CASKSGEWAKNIQYF
. | . | TRBJ1-5 | TRBV9 | TGTGCCAGCAGCGCGGGGGTCAATAGCAATCAGCCCCAGCATTTT | CASSAGVNSNQPQHF
. | . | TRBJ2-2 | TRBV5-5 | TGTGCCAGCAGCTTAGGTGTACAGACGAACACCGGGGAGCTGTTTTTT | CASSLGVQTNTGELFF
once | TRBD1 | TRBJ2-5 | TRBV7-3 | TGTGCCAGCAGCATGACAGGGTCCCGGGAAGAGACCCAGTACTTC | CASSMTGSREETQYF
. | . | TRBJ1-1 | TRBV18 | TGTGCCAGCTCGGACGACAGCGAAGCTTTCTTT | CASSDDSEAFF
. | . | TRBJ2-2 | TRBV11-2 | TGTGCCAGCAGGCCCAGACTAGGGGGGTCTACCGGGGAGCTGTTTTTT | CASRPRLGGSTGELFF
. | TRBD2 | TRBJ2-7 | TRBV2 | TGTGCCAGGAGCGGACGGGGAGGGCCCCCCTACGAGCAGTACTTC | CARSGRGGPPYEQYF
. | . | TRBJ1-1 | TRBV7-9 | TGTGCCAGCAGCTTTTCGGCAACTAACACTGAAGCTTTCTTT | CASSFSATNTEAFF
. | . | TRBJ1-5 | TRBV19 | TGTGCCAGTAGTATACGACAGGCGCTCAATCAGCCCCAGCATTTT | CASSIRQALNQPQHF
. | TRBD1 | TRBJ1-2 | TRBV2 | TGTGCCAGCAGCAGGGACAGGGGTAACTATGGCTACACCTTC | CASSRDRGNYGYTF
. | TRBD1 | TRBJ2-3 | TRBV5-6 | TGTGCCAGCAGTGGACAGGGGACCACAGATACGCAGTATTTT | CASSGQGTTDTQYF
once | . | TRBJ2-7 | TRBV5-6 | TGTGCCAGCAGCTTCTGGCAGAATGCCTACGAGCAGTACTTC | CASSFWQNAYEQYF
. | . | TRBJ2-5 | TRBV11-2 | TGTGCCAGCAGCTCGATATTACCGGGACAAGAGACCCAGTACTTC | CASSSILPGQETQYF
. | TRBD2 | TRBJ2-2 | TRBV5-1 | TGCGCCAGCAGCTTGTCCCAGCGGGAGGGCCGCGGGGAGCTGTTTTTT | CASSLSQREGRGELFF
. | . | TRBJ2-7 | TRBV30 | TGTGCCTGGAGTGGTGGGGAGGTTTTAGCCTACGAGCAGTACTTC | CAWSGGEVLAYEQYF
. | . | TRBJ1-5 | TRBV29-1 | TGCAGCGTTGTTGGCGGGCGAAATCAGCCCCAGCATTTT | CSVVGGRNQPQHF
. | . | TRBJ2-1 | TRBV7-9 | TGTGCCAGCAGCCTCAGGTCCCGGGACAATGAGCAGTTCTTC | CASSLRSRDNEQFF
. | TRBD2 | TRBJ2-5 | TRBV10-1 | TGCGCCAGCAGTGAGCGAGCGGGAGGTCCAGAGACCCAGTACTTC | CASSERAGGPETQYF
. | . | TRBJ1-2 | TRBV18 | TGTGCCAGCTCACCACCGGTGGAGGGGGATGGCTACACCTTC | CASSPPVEGDGYTF
. | TRBD1 | TRBJ2-7 | TRBV5-8 | TGTGCCAGCAGCTACGGGACAGTGACCTACGAGCAGTACTTC | CASSYGTVTYEQYF
. | . | TRBJ2-2 | TRBV7-3 | TGTGCCAGCAGCCTAACGTACACCGGGGAGCTGTTTTTT | CASSLTYTGELFF
. | TRBD2 | TRBJ2-7 | TRBV15 | TGTGCGACCGGGACTAGCGGTTTCCCGGCACGCGAGCAGTACTTC | CATGTSGFPAREQYF
few | TRBD2 | TRBJ2-7 | TRBV28 | TGTGCCCTCAGTCCCACCGGGGACCGGGGGGAGGAGCAGTACTTC | CALSPTGDRGEEQYF
once | . | TRBJ2-7 | TRBV7-2 | TGTGCCAGCAGCACCTTGACAGGTTTATCCTACGAGCAGTACTTC | CASSTLTGLSYEQYF
. | TRBD1 | TRBJ2-7 | TRBV18 | TGTGCCAGCTCACCCGGACAGGGTATTTGGTACGAGCAGTACTTC | CASSPGQGIWYEQYF
. | . | TRBJ2-7 | TRBV28 | TGTGCCAGCAGGCAGGGAAGGGCCCCCTACGAGCAGTACTTC | CASRQGRAPYEQYF
once | TRBD1 | TRBJ2-7 | TRBV27 | TGTGCCAGCAGTTTACAAGGCAGGGGGAATGAGCAGTACTTC | CASSLQGRGNEQYF
. | TRBD1 | TRBJ2-7 | TRBV7-9 | TGTGCCAGCAGCCCAGGGGACAGGGTCTACGAGCAGTACTTC | CASSPGDRVYEQYF
. | TRBD2 | TRBJ2-2 | TRBV7-3 | TGTGCCAGCAGCTCCGCCCCCACCCGGGACTATCCGACCGGGGAGCTGTTTTTT | CASSSAPTRDYPTGELFF
. | . | TRBJ1-2 | TRBV28 | TGTGCCAGCAGTTGGCAGGGCGGTGGCTACACCTTC | CASSWQGGGYTF
. | . | TRBJ2-3 | TRBV19 | TGTGCCAGTAGTAGAGGGTTGGACACAGATACGCAGTATTTT | CASSRGLDTDTQYF
. | TRBD2 | TRBJ2-5 | TRBV7-2 | TGTGCCAGCAGCTCACCTAGCGGGGGGGCCCTGGAGACCCAGTACTTC | CASSSPSGGALETQYF
. | . | TRBJ1-6 | TRBV19 | TGTGCCAGTAGTCCAAGGGGTTCACCCCTCCACTTT | CASSPRGSPLHF
. | . | TRBJ1-2 | TRBV19 | TGTGCCAGTAGTATCCAGGGAGGGGAAGGAGGCTACACCTTC | CASSIQGGEGGYTF
few | TRBD1 | TRBJ2-3 | TRBV6-1 | TGTGCCAGCCTTACGAGGACAGGGGGCAGCGATACGCAGTATTTT | CASLTRTGGSDTQYF
. | . | TRBJ2-7 | TRBV5-1 | TGCGCCAGCAGCTTCGGTCAAAGCTCCTACGAGCAGTACTTC | CASSFGQSSYEQYF
. | TRBD1 | TRBJ1-1 | TRBV7-6 | TGTGCCAGCAGCTTAGCTTCCGCAGGGGGGACTGAAGCTTTCTTT | CASSLASAGGTEAFF
. | . | TRBJ1-3 | TRBV28 | TGTGCCAGCAAGGGGCCGAGCTCTGGAAACACCATATATTTT | CASKGPSSGNTIYF
. | . | TRBJ1-5 | TRBV28 | TGTGCCAGCAGAGAGAGGGGGGTGAGGCCCCAGCATTTT | CASRERGVRPQHF
. | . | TRBJ2-3 | TRBV6-1 | TGTGCCAGCACTCGATTCGGGGTAGATACGCAGTATTTT | CASTRFGVDTQYF
. | TRBD1 | TRBJ2-3 | TRBV5-1 | TGCGCCAGCAGCCGGGGACAGGGGGCGAAGACAGATACGCAGTATTTT | CASSRGQGAKTDTQYF
. | TRBD1 | TRBJ2-7 | TRBV28 | TGTGCCACCGGGACAGGGGACCCGCAGTACTTC | CATGTGDPQYF